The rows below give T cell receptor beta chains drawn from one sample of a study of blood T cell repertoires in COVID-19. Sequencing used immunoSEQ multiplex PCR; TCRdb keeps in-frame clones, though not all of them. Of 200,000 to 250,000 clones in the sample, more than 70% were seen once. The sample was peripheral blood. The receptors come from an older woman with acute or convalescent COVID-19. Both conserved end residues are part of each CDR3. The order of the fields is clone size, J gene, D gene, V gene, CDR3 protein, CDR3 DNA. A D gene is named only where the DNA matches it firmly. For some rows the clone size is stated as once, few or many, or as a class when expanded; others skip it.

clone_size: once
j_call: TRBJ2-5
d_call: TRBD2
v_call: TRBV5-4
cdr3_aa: CASSIKAGGETQYF
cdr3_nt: TGTGCCAGCAGTATCAAAGCGGGAGGGGAGACCCAGTACTTC

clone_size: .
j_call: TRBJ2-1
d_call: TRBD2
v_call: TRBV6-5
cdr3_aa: CASSYGTSGIWEQFF
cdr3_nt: TGTGCCAGCAGTTACGGGACTAGCGGGATATGGGAGCAGTTCTTC

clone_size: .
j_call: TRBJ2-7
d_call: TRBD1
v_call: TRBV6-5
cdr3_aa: CASSARTGGIYEQYF
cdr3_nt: TGTGCCAGCAGCGCCCGGACAGGGGGGATATACGAGCAGTACTTC

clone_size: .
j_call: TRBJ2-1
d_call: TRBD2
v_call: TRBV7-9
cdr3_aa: CASSSPREGNNEQFF
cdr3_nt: TGTGCCAGCAGCTCCCCAAGGGAGGGCAACAATGAGCAGTTCTTC

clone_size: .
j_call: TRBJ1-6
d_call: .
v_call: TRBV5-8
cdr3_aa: CASSSDNSPLHF
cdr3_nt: TGTGCCAGCAGCTCCGATAATTCACCCCTCCACTTT

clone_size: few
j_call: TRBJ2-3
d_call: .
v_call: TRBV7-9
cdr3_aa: CASSLSPGLASAQYF
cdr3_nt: TGTGCCAGCAGCTTAAGTCCGGGACTCGCAAGCGCGCAGTATTTT

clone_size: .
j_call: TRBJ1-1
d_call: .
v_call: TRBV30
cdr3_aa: CAWSVKGRGNTEAFF
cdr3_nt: TGTGCCTGGAGTGTTAAGGGCAGGGGGAACACTGAAGCTTTCTTT

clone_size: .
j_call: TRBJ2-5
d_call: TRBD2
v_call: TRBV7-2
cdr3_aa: CASSNGPGLAKETQYF
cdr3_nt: TGTGCCAGCAGCAACGGACCGGGACTAGCTAAAGAGACCCAGTACTTC

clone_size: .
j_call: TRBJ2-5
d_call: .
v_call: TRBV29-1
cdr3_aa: CSVKMASETQYF
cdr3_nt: TGCAGCGTGAAGATGGCCTCGGAGACCCAGTACTTC

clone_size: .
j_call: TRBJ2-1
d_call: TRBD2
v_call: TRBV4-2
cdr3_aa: CASSQDPSGDNEQFF
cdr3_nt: TGTGCCAGCAGCCAAGACCCCAGCGGGGACAATGAGCAGTTCTTC

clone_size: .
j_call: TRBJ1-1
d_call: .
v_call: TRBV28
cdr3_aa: CASSRVGGYTEAFF
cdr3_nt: TGTGCCAGCAGTCGGGTGGGGGGGTACACTGAAGCTTTCTTT

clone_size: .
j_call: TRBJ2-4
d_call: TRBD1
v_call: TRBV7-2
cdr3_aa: CASSSGGQGKNIQYF
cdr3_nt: TGTGCCAGCAGCTCAGGGGGACAGGGCAAAAACATTCAGTACTTC

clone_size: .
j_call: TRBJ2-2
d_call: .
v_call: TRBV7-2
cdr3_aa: CASSPERIRWELFF
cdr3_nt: TGTGCCAGCAGCCCCGAGAGGATTCGTTGGGAGCTGTTTTTT

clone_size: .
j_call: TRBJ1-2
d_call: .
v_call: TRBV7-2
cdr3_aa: CASSSSTGGGTYGYTF
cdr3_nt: TGTGCCAGCAGCTCCTCTACGGGGGGGGGAACCTATGGCTACACCTTC

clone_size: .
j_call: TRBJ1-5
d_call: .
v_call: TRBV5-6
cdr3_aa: CASSLRGFGNQPQHF
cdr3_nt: TGTGCCAGCAGCTTGAGAGGGTTCGGCAATCAGCCCCAGCATTTT

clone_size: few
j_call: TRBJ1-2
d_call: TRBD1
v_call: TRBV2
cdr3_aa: CASDLGGDRVYGYTF
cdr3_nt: TGTGCCAGCGACCTCGGGGGGGACAGGGTCTATGGCTACACCTTC

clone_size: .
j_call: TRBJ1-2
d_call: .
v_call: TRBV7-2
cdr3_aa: CASSLGRTQGYGYTF
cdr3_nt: TGTGCCAGCAGCTTAGGCAGGACCCAGGGCTATGGCTACACCTTC

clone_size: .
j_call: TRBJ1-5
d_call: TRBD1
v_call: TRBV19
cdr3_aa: CASSRPGTGTQPQHF
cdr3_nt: TGTGCCAGTAGTAGACCCGGGACAGGGACCCAGCCCCAGCATTTT

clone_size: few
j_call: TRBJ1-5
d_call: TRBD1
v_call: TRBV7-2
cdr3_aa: CASSLSQGAIQPQHF
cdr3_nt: TGTGCCAGCAGCTTATCGCAGGGGGCTATTCAGCCCCAGCATTTT

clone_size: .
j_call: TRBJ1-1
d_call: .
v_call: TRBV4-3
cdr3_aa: CASTLQGGTEAFF
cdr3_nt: TGCGCCAGCACTTTACAGGGTGGAACTGAAGCTTTCTTT

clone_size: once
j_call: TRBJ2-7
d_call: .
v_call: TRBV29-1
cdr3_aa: CSAGGPGFRQYF
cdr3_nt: TGCAGCGCCGGAGGGCCAGGGTTCAGGCAGTACTTC

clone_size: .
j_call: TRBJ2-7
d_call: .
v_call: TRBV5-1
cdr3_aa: CASSLGTGFGDEQYF
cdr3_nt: TGCGCCAGCAGCTTGGGGACGGGGTTCGGCGACGAGCAGTACTTC

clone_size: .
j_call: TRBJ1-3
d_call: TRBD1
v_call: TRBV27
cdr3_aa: CASSRDRASGNTIYF
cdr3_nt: TGTGCCAGCAGTCGGGACAGGGCTTCTGGAAACACCATATATTTT

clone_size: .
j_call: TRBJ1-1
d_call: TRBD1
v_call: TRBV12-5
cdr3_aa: CASVREGQGKNTGTEAFF
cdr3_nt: TGTGCTAGTGTTCGGGAGGGACAGGGCAAAAACACGGGCACTGAAGCTTTCTTT

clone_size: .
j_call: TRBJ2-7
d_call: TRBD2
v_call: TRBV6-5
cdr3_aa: CASSPGTSGRWEQYF
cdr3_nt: TGTGCCAGCAGTCCCGGGACTAGCGGGAGATGGGAGCAGTACTTC

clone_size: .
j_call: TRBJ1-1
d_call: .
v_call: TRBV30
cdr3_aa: CAWSPSGRGAFF
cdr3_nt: TGTGCCTGGAGTCCCTCGGGGAGGGGAGCTTTCTTT

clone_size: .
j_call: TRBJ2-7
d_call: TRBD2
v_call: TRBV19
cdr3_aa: CASSIEGTSGRFTYEQYF
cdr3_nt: TGTGCCAGTAGTATAGAAGGGACTAGCGGGAGGTTCACCTACGAGCAGTACTTC

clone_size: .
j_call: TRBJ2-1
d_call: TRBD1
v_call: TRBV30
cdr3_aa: CAWRDRDTDEQFF
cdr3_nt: TGTGCCTGGAGGGACAGGGATACAGATGAGCAGTTCTTC

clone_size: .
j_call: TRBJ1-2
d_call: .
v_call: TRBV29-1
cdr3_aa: CSARSGLTSWGYTF
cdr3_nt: TGCAGCGCCCGCAGTGGGCTGACCAGCTGGGGCTACACCTTC

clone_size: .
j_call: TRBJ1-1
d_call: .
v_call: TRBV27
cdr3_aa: CASSLSQGRITEAFF
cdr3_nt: TGTGCCAGCAGTTTATCGCAGGGAAGGATAACTGAAGCTTTCTTT

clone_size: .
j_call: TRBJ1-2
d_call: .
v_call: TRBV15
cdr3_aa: CATSRDLEKGYTF
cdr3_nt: TGTGCCACCAGCAGAGATCTTGAGAAAGGCTACACCTTC

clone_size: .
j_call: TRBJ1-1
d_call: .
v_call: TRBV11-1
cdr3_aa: CASSSLQGKVDTEAFF
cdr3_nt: TGTGCCAGCAGCTCCCTCCAGGGGAAAGTAGACACTGAAGCTTTCTTT

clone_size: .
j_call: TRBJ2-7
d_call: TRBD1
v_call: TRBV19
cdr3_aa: CASSIQSGGYEQYF
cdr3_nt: TGTGCCAGTAGTATACAATCAGGGGGCTACGAGCAGTACTTC

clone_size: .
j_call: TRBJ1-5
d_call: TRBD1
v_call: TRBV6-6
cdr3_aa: CASTPDRASNQPQHF
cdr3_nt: TGTGCCAGCACCCCGGACAGGGCCAGCAATCAGCCCCAGCATTTT

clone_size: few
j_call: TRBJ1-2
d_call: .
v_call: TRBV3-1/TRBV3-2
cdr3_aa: CASSQGQGSNYGYTF
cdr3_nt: TGTGCCAGCAGCCAAGGTCAGGGGAGTAACTATGGCTACACCTTC